This T cell receptor beta chain comes out of a study of blood T cell repertoires in COVID-19. Whole-study context: Whether acute or convalescent, the COVID-19 samples came from the United States, Italy and Spain. Sources were T cells, B-cell-depleted T cells, or PBMCs; the material itself was cDNA or gDNA.

CDR1 is MNHEY and CDR2 is SVGEGT in the germline V gene. Trimming removed 6 bases from V and 2 bases from J, with 11 bases in between. CDR3 length equals 14 residues. In the original analysis: Amplifying reference gene primers gave estimates of nucleated cell counts. Sequenced by immunoSEQ multiplex PCR; TCRdb stores in-frame clones only, minus some. Clonal size and the V and J genes are those of that table, whereas D and trimming came from the DNA. Altogether approximately 140,000 clones are present, around 81% being singletons, with the ten largest covering about 9.9%. This TCR derives from a man in his forties with active or convalescent COVID-19. Sequenced material: peripheral blood. The chain carries TRBV6-2 or TRBV6-3 and TRBJ1-3, with TRBD1 as a possible D gene (6 bases). The CDR3 spells CASSNTGTGNTIYF. The DNA of the CDR3 is TGTGCCAGCAGCAACACAGGGACTGGAAACACCATATATTTT.